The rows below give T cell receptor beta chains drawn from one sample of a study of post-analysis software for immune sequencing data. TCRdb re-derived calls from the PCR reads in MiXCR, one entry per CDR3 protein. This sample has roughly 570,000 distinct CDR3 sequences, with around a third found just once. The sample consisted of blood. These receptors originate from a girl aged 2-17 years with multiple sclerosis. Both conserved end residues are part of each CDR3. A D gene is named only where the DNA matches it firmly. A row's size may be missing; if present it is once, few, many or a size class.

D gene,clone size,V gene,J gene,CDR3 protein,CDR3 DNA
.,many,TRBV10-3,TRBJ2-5,CAISPRGETQYF,TGTGCCATCAGCCCAAGAGGGGAGACCCAGTACTTC
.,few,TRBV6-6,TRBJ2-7,CASSGRTAMWSSYEQYF,TGTGCCAGCAGTGGACGGACAGCTATGTGGAGCTCCTACGAGCAGTACTTC
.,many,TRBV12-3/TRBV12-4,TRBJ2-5,CASSSQETQYF,TGCGCCAGCAGCTCCCAAGAGACCCAGTACTTC
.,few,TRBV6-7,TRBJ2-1,CASSYPLRHNNEQFF,TGTGCCAGCAGTTACCCTTTAAGGCATAACAATGAGCAGTTCTTC
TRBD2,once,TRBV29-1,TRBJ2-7,CSVEKGTSGGPSRVGQYF,TGCAGCGTTGAAAAGGGGACTAGCGGGGGCCCTTCTAGAGTAGGGCAGTACTTC
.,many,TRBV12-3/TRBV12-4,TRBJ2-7,CASSLGLLSEQYF,TGTGCCAGCAGTTTAGGACTCCTGAGCGAGCAGTACTTC
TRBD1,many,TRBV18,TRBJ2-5,CASSRGTGIGETQYF,TGTGCCAGCTCACGAGGGACAGGGATTGGAGAGACCCAGTACTTC
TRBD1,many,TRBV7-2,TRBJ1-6,CASSSATGTGYNSPLHF,TGTGCCAGCAGCTCGGCGACCGGGACAGGTTATAATTCACCCCTCCACTTT
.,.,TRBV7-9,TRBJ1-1,CASSRPEGGNTEAFF,TGTGCCAGCAGCCGGCCGGAGGGGGGGAACACTGAAGCTTTCTTT
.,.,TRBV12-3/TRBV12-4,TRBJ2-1,CASSLALNQGSYEQFF,TGTGCCAGCAGTTTAGCCCTTAATCAGGGCTCCTACGAGCAGTTCTTC
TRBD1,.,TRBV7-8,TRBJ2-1,CASSNVRAGQGPYEQFF,TGTGCCAGCAGCAATGTCAGGGCGGGACAGGGGCCCTATGAGCAGTTCTTC
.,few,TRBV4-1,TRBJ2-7,CAPTPVSEQYF,TGCGCCCCAACTCCCGTATCCGAGCAGTACTTC
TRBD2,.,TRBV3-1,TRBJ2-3,CATRGGALDTQYF,TGTGCCACGCGCGGGGGGGCCCTAGATACGCAGTATTTT
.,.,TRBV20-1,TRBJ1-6,CSAGGPGGSPLHF,TGCAGTGCCGGGGGCCCTGGGGGTTCACCCCTCCACTTT
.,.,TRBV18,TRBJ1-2,CASSPDPTDSNYGYTF,TGTGCCAGCTCACCAGACCCCACCGACTCTAACTATGGCTACACCTTC
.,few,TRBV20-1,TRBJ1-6,CSAPNRESNSPLHF,TGCAGTGCTCCCAACAGGGAGAGTAATTCACCCCTCCACTTT
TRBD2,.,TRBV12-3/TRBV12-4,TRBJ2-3,CARAGADTQYF,TGTGCCAGAGCGGGAGCAGATACGCAGTATTTT
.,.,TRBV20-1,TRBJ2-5,CSAGDPSWGSETQYF,TGCAGTGCTGGAGACCCATCTTGGGGGTCAGAGACCCAGTACTTC
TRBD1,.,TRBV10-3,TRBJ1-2,CAISESSGGGYTF,TGTGCCATCAGTGAGTCGTCAGGGGGTGGCTACACCTTC
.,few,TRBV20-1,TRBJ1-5,CSASKAVGNQPQHF,TGCAGTGCTAGTAAGGCAGTCGGCAATCAGCCCCAGCATTTT
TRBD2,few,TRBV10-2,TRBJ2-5,CASSGGGWGETQYF,TGCGCCAGCAGTGGCGGGGGGTGGGGAGAGACCCAGTACTTC
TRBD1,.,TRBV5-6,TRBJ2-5,CASSYGQGLETQYF,TGTGCCAGCAGCTACGGACAGGGCTTAGAGACCCAGTACTTC
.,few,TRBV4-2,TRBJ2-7,CASSLIGSANYEQYF,TGTGCCAGCAGTCTTATCGGCAGCGCCAATTACGAGCAGTACTTC
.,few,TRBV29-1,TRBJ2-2,CSAPVPGNTGELFF,TGCAGCGCCCCTGTACCAGGGAACACCGGGGAGCTGTTTTTT
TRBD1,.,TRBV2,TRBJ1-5,CASSGGTGGRQPQHF,TGTGCCAGCAGTGGAGGGACAGGGGGCAGGCAGCCCCAGCATTTT
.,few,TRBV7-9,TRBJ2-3,CASSLSNAVTDTQYF,TGTGCCAGCAGCTTAAGCAACGCGGTCACAGATACGCAGTATTTT
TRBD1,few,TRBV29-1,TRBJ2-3,CSVATGVMADTQYF,TGCAGCGTTGCGACAGGGGTCATGGCAGATACGCAGTATTTT
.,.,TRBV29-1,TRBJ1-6,CSVAEDAGSPLHF,TGCAGCGTTGCAGAGGACGCTGGGTCACCCCTCCACTTT
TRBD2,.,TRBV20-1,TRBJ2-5,CSARPGLVGNEQYF,TGCAGTGCTAGGCCCGGACTAGTAGGCAATGAGCAGTACTTC
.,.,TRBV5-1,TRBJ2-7,CASSLEGFSEQYF,TGCGCCAGCAGCTTGGAGGGGTTCTCCGAGCAGTACTTC
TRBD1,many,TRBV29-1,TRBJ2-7,CSVDRGLDEQYF,TGCAGCGTTGACAGGGGGCTCGACGAGCAGTACTTC
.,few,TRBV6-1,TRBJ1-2,CASNPIPFEGLVDYGYTF,TGTGCCAGCAACCCTATCCCATTTGAGGGCCTCGTGGACTATGGCTACACCTTC
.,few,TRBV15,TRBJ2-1,CATSERTASYNEQFF,TGTGCCACCAGCGAGAGGACAGCCTCCTACAATGAGCAGTTCTTC
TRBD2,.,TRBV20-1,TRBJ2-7,CSARDIRGGAYEQYF,TGCAGTGCTAGAGATATCCGGGGGGGGGCCTACGAGCAGTACTTC
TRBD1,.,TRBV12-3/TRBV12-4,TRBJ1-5,CASSKGQGRGNQPQHF,TGTGCCAGCAGCAAGGGACAGGGGCGAGGCAATCAGCCCCAGCATTTT
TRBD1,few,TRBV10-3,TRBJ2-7,CAISDRGLSYEQYF,TGTGCCATCAGTGACAGGGGGCTTTCCTACGAGCAGTACTTC
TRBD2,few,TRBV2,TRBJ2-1,CASSGSGGNEQFF,TGTGCCAGCAGCGGTAGCGGGGGGAATGAGCAGTTCTTC
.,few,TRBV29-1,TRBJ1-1,CSVETAEAFF,TGCAGCGTTGAGACAGCTGAAGCTTTCTTT
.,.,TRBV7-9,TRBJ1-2,CASSPFQARGARGGYTF,TGTGCCAGCAGTCCGTTTCAGGCCCGGGGAGCTCGAGGAGGCTACACCTTC
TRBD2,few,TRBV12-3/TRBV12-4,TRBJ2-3,CASTIGLAGGTDTQYF,TGTGCCAGCACCATAGGGCTAGCGGGGGGCACAGATACGCAGTATTTT
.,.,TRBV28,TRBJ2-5,CASSLPDYQETQYF,TGTGCCAGCAGTTTACCGGACTACCAAGAGACCCAGTACTTC
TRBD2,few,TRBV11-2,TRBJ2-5,CASSPMTSGGKETQYF,TGTGCCAGCAGCCCCATGACTAGCGGGGGGAAAGAGACCCAGTACTTC
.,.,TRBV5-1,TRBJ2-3,CASSLFGTPTDTQYF,TGCGCCAGCAGCTTATTTGGGACCCCCACAGATACGCAGTATTTT
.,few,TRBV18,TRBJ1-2,CASSPYPVQADYGYTF,TGTGCCAGCTCACCCTATCCCGTACAAGCAGACTATGGCTACACCTTC
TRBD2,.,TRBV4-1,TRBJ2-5,CASSHGGGAQETQYF,TGCGCCAGCAGCCACGGCGGGGGGGCCCAAGAGACCCAGTACTTC
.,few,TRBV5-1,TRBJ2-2,CASSPGQTLNTGELFF,TGCGCCAGCAGCCCTGGACAGACCCTGAACACCGGGGAGCTGTTTTTT
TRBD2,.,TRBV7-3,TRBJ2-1,CASSQMVGGVDEQFF,TGTGCCAGCAGCCAAATGGTGGGGGGGGTCGATGAGCAGTTCTTC
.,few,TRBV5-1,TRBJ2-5,CASSLEGNQETQYF,TGCGCCAGCAGCTTGGAGGGGAATCAAGAGACCCAGTACTTC